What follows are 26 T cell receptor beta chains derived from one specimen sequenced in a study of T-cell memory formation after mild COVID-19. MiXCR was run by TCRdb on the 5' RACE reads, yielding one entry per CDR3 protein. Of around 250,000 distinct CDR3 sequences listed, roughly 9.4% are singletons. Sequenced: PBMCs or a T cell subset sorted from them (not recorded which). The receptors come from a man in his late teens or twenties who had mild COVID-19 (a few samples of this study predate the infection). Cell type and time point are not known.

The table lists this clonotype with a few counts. DNA for the CDR3: TGTGCCAGCAGTTTAGGGACAGGGGCCCTTGAAGCTTTCTTT. Translated: CASSLGTGALEAFF. The rearrangement links TRBV27 to TRBJ1-1, with TRBD1 identical over 10 bases. The germline gives CDR1 MNHEY, CDR2 SMNVEV (reference sequence). V shed 2 bases, J shed 7 bases, and the junction held 4 bases outside the gene matches. This CDR3 comprises 14 residues.

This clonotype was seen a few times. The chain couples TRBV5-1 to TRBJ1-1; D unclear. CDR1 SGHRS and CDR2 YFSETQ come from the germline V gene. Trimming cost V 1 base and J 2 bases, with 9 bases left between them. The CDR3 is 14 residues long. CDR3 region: CASSLRTDNTEAFF. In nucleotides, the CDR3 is TGCGCCAGCAGCTTGCGGACGGACAACACTGAAGCTTTCTTT.

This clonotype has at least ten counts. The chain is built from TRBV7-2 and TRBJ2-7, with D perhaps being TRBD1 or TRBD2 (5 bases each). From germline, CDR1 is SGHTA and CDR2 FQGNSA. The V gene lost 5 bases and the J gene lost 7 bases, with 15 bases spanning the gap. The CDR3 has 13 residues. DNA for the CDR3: TGTGCCAGCAGCCCCGGGACCACTCGGGAGCAGTACGTC. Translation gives CASSPGTTREQYV.

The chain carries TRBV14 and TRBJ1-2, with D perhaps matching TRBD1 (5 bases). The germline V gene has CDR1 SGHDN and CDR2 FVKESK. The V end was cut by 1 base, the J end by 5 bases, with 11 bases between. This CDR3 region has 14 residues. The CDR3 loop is CASSQAGPGYGYTF. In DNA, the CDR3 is TGTGCCAGCAGCCAAGCGGGGCCAGGGTATGGCTACACCTTC.

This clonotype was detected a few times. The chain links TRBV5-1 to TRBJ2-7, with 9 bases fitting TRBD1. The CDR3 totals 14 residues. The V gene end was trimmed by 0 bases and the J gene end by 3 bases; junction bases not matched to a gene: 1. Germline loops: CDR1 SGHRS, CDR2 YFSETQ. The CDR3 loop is CASSLGTGVYEQYV. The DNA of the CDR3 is TGCGCCAGCAGCTTGGGGACAGGGGTCTACGAGCAGTACGTC.

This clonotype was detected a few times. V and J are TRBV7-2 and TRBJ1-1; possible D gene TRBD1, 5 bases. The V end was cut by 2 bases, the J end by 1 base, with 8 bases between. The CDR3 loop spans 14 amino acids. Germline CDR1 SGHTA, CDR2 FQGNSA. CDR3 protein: CASSLIGANTEAFF. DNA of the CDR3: TGTGCCAGCAGCTTAATAGGGGCGAACACTGAAGCTTTCTTT.

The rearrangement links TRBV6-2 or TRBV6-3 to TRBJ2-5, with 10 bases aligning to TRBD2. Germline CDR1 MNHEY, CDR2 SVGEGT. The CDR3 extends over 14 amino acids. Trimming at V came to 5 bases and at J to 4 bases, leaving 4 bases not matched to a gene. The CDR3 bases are TGTGCCAGCAGTCGCCTAGCGGGGGTAGAGACCCAGTACTTC. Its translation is CASSRLAGVETQYF.

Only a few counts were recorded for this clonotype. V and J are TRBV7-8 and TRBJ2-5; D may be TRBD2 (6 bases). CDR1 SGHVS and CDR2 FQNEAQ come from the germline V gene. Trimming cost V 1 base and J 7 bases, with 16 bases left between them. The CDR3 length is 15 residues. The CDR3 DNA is TGTGCCAGCAGCTTAGGCGGGGCACTTCCCTCGACCCAGTACTTC. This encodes CASSLGGALPSTQYF.

This CDR3 reads CASSLTGGRQDTQYF. The CDR3 DNA is TGTGCCAGCAGCTTGACGGGGGGGCGACAAGATACGCAGTATTTT. V usage is TRBV7-2 and J usage is TRBJ2-3; 8 bases agree with TRBD2. The CDR3 has 15 amino acids. Germline values: CDR1 SGHTA, CDR2 FQGNSA. V lost 3 bases and J lost 5; bases outside the gene matches: 7. Using reference TRBV7-2 and TRBJ2-3 for the parts outside the CDR3, the full variable domain is GAGVSQSPSNKVTEKGKDVELRCDPISGHTALYWYRQSLGQGLEFLIYFQGNSAPDKSGLPSDRFSAERTGGSVSTLTIQRTQQEDSAVYLCASSLTGGRQDTQYFGPGTRLTVL.

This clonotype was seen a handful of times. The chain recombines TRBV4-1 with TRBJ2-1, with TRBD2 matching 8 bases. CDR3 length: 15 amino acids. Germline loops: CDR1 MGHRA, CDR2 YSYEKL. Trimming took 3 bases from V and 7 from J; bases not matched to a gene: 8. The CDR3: CASSQGGGPPNEQFF. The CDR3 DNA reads TGCGCCAGCAGCCAGGGCGGGGGGCCGCCAAATGAGCAGTTCTTC.

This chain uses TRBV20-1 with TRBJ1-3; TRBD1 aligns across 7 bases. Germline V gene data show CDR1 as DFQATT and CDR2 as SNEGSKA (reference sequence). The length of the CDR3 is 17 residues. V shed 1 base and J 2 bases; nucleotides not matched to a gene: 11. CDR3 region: CSARGRGDREPGNTIYF. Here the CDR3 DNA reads TGCAGTGCTAGAGGGCGTGGAGACAGGGAACCTGGAAACACCATATATTTT.

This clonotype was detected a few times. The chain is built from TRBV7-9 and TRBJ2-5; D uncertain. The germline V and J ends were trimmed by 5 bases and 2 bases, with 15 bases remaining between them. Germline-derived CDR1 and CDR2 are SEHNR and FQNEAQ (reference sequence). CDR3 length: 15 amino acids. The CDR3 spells CASSPLSSVQETQYF. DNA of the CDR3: TGTGCCAGCAGCCCCTTGTCGAGCGTGCAAGAGACCCAGTACTTC.

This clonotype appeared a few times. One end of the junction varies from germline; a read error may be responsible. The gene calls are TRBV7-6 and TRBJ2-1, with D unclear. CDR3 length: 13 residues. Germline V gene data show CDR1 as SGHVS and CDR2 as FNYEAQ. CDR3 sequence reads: CASSHGAYNEQFF. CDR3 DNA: TGTGCCAGCAGCCACGGCGCCTATAATGAGCAGTTCTTC.

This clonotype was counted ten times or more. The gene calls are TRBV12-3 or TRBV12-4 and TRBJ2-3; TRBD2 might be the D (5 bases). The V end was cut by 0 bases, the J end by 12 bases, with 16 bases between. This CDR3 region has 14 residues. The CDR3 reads CASSLAVGGQLQYF. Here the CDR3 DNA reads TGTGCCAGCAGTTTAGCGGTTGGCGGGCAGTTACAGTATTTT.

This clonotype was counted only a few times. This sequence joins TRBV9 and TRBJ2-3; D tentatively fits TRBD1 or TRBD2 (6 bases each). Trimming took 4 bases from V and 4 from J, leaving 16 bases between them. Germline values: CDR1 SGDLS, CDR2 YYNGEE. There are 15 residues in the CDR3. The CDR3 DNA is TGTGCCAGCAGCACGCGGGGACAAAGTGCAGATACGCAGTATTTT. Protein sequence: CASSTRGQSADTQYF. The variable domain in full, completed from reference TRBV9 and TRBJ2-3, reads DSGVTQTPKHLITATGQRVTLRCSPRSGDLSVYWYQQSLDQGLQFLIQYYNGEERAKGNILERFSAQQFPDLHSELNLSSLELGDSALYFCASSTRGQSADTQYFGPGTRLTVL.

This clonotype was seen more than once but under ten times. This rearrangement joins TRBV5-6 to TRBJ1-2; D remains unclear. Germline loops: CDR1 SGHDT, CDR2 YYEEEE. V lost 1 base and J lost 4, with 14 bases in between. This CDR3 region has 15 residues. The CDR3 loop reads CASSLSPGSSYGYTF. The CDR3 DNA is TGTGCCAGCAGCTTGAGCCCGGGGAGCTCCTATGGCTACACCTTC. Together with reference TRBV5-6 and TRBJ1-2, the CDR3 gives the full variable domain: DAGVTQSPTHLIKTRGQQVTLRCSPKSGHDTVSWYQQALGQGPQFIFQYYEEEERQRGNFPDRFSGHQFPNYSSELNVNALLLGDSALYLCASSLSPGSSYGYTFGSGTRLTVV.

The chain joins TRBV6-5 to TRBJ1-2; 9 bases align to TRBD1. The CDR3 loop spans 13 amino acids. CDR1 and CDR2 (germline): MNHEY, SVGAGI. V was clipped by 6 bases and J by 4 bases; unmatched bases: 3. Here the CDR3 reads CASREQGAYGYTF. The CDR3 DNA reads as TGTGCCAGCAGGGAACAGGGGGCCTATGGCTACACCTTC.

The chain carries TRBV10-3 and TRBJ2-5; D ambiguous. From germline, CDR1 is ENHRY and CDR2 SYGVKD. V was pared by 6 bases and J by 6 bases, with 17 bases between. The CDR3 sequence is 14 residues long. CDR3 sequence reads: CAISRDIGTQTQYF. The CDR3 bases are TGTGCCATCAGCAGAGATATAGGAACTCAGACCCAGTACTTC.

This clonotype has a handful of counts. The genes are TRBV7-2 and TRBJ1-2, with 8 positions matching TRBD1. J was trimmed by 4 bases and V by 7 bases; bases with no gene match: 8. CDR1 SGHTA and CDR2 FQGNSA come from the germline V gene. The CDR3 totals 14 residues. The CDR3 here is CASTKTGAGYGYTF. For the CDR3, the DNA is TGTGCCAGCACCAAGACAGGGGCTGGCTATGGCTACACCTTC.

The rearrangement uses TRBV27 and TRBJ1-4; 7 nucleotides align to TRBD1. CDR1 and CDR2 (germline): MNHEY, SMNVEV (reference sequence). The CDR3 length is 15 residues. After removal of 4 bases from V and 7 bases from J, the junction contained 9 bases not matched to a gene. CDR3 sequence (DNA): TGTGCCAGCAGTTCCTCGGGACAGTGGGTTGAAAAACTGTTTTTT. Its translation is CASSSSGQWVEKLFF.

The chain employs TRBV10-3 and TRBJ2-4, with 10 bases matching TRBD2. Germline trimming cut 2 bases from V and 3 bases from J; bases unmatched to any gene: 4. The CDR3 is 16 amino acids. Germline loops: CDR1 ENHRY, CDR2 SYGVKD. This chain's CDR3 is CAISELSGGDKNIQYF. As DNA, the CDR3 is TGTGCCATCAGTGAGCTAAGCGGGGGGGACAAAAACATTCAGTACTTC.

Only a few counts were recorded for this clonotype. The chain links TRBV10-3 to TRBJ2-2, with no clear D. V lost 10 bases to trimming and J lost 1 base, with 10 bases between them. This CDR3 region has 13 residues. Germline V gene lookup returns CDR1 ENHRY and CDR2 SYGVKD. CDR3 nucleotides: TGTGCCACCCTAGGGCGGAACACCGGGGAGCTGTTTTTT. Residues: CATLGRNTGELFF.

CDR3 in DNA: TGTGCCAGCAGCTATGCCGGGACAGACAATGAGCAGTTCTTC. Residues: CASSYAGTDNEQFF. This sequence joins TRBV5-6 and TRBJ2-1; 7 positions match TRBD1. This CDR3 has 14 residues. The germline gives CDR1 SGHDT, CDR2 YYEEEE. Trimming at V came to 3 bases and at J to 5 bases, leaving 5 bases not matched to a gene. Drawing the rest from reference TRBV5-6 and TRBJ2-1, the complete variable domain is DAGVTQSPTHLIKTRGQQVTLRCSPKSGHDTVSWYQQALGQGPQFIFQYYEEEERQRGNFPDRFSGHQFPNYSSELNVNALLLGDSALYLCASSYAGTDNEQFFGPGTRLTVL.

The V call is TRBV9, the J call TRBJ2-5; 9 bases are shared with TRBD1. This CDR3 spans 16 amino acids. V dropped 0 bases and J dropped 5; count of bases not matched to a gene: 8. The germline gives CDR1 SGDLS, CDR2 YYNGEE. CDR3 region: CASSVAGTGSSETQYF. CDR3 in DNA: TGTGCCAGCAGCGTAGCCGGGACAGGGAGTTCGGAGACCCAGTACTTC. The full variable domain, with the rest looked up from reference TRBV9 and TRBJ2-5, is DSGVTQTPKHLITATGQRVTLRCSPRSGDLSVYWYQQSLDQGLQFLIQYYNGEERAKGNILERFSAQQFPDLHSELNLSSLELGDSALYFCASSVAGTGSSETQYFGPGTRLLVL.

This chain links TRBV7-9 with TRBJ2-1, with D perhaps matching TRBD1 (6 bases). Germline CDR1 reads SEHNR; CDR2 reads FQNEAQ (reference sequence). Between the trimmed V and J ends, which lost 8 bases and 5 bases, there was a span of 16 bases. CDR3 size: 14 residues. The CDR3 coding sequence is TGTGCCAGCTACCCCATGGGGGCAGACAATGAGCAGTTCTTC. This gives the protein CASYPMGADNEQFF.

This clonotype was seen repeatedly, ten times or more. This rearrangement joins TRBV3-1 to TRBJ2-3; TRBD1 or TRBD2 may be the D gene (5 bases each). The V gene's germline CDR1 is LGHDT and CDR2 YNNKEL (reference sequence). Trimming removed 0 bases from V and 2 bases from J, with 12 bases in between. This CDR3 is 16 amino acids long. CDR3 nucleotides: TGTGCCAGCAGCCAAGACGGGACCACCTACACAGATACGCAGTATTTT. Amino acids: CASSQDGTTYTDTQYF.